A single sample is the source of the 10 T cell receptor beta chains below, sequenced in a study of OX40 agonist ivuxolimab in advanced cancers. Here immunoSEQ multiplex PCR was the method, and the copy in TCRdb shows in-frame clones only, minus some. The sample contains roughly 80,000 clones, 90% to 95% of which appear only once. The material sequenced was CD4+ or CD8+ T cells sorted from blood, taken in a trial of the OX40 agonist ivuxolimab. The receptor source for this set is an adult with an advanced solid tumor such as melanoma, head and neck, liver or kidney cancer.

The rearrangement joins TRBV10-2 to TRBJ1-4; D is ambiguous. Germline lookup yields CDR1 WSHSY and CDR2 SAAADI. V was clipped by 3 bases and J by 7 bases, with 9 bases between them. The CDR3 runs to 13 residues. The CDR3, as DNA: TGCGCCAGCAGTGATTTCCCTACTGAAAAACTGTTTTTT. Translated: CASSDFPTEKLFF.

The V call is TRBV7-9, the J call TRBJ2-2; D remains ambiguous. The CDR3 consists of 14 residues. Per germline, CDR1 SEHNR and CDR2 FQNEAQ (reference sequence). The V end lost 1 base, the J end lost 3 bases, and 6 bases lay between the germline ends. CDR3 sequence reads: CASSLVMDTGELFF. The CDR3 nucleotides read TGTGCCAGCAGCTTAGTGATGGACACCGGGGAGCTGTTTTTT. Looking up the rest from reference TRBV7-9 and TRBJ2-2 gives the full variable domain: DTGVSQNPRHKITKRGQNVTFRCDPISEHNRLYWYRQTLGQGPEFLTYFQNEAQLEKSRLLSDRFSAERPKGSFSTLEIQRTEQGDSAMYLCASSLVMDTGELFFGEGSRLTVL.

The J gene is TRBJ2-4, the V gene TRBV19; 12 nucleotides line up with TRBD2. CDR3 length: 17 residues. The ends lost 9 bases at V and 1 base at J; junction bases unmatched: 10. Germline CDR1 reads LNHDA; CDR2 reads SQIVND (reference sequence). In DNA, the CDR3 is TGTGCCAGCCTTGGCGGGACTAGCGGGTGGGCCAAAAACATTCAGTACTTC. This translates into CASLGGTSGWAKNIQYF.

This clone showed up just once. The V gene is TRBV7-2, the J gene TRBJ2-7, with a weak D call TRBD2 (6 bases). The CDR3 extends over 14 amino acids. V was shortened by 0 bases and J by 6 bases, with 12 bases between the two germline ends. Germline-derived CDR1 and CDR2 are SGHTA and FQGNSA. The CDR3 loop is CASSLARGLGEQYF. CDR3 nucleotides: TGTGCCAGCAGCTTAGCGCGGGGCCTGGGCGAGCAGTACTTC.

The CDR3 coding sequence is TGTGCCAGCTGGCGGGACAGGGGTAATTCACCCCTCCACTTT. Protein product: CASWRDRGNSPLHF. This chain joins TRBV28 and TRBJ1-6; 10 bases are a match to TRBD1. This CDR3 region has 14 residues. Trimming removed 8 bases from V and 6 bases from J; junction bases left unmatched: 4. Germline-derived CDR1 and CDR2 are MDHEN and SYDVKM.

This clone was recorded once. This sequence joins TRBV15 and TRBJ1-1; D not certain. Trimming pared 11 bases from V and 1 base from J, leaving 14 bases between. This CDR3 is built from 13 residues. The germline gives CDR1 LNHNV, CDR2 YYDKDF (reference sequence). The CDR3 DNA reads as TGTGCCTCCTCCCGGCTCGGGAACACTGAAGCTTTCTTT. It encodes CASSRLGNTEAFF.

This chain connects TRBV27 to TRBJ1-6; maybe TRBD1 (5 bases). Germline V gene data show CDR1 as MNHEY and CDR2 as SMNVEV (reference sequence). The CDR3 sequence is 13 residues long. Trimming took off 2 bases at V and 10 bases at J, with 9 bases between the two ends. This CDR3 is CASSLGGSSPLHF. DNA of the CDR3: TGTGCCAGCAGTTTAGGGGGGTCATCACCCCTCCACTTT.

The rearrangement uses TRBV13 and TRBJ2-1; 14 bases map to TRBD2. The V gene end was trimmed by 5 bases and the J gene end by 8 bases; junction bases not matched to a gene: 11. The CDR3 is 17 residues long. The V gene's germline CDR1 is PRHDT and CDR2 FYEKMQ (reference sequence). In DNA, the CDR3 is TGTGCCAGCAGCCTAATGGGACTAGCGGGAGCGGGGGATGAGCAGTTCTTC. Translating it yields CASSLMGLAGAGDEQFF.

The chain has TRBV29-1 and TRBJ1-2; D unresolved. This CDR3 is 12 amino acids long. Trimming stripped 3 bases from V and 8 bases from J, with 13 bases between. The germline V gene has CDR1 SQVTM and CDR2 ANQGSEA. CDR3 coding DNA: TGCAGCGTTGATGCCGAGGGTAGAGGCTACACCTTC. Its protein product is CSVDAEGRGYTF.

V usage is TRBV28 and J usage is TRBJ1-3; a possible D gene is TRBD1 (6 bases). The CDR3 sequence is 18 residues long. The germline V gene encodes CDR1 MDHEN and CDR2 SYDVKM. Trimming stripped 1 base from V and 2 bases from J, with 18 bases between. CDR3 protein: CASSLYGEGDKPGNTIYF. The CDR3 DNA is TGTGCCAGCAGTTTATATGGGGAAGGGGACAAACCTGGAAACACCATATATTTT.